This T cell receptor beta chain was profiled in a study of identical twins. Study results and caveats: Alpha sequences that were out-of-frame and twin-shared showed an excess of low generation probability.

Germline V gene lookup returns CDR1 SNHLY and CDR2 FYNNEI. The CDR3 is made up of 16 amino acids. V was trimmed by 0 bases and J by 7 bases, leaving 15 bases between them. For this clonotype: Its antigen is not identified.

TCRdb re-called the 5' RACE reads with MiXCR, one entry per CDR3 protein. The table includes some 900,000 distinct CDR3 sequences, 12% detected once. The data also belong to a second study, concerning yellow fever vaccine responses in identical twins.

The source material was PBMCs. This receptor was taken from a woman under 30 in good health. The genes are TRBV2 and TRBJ2-2, with a weak D call TRBD2 (5 bases). The CDR3 DNA is TGTGCCAGCAGTGAAGCGTTTCCGGGAATCGGCGGGGAGCTGTTTTTT. It yields the protein CASSEAFPGIGGELFF. Full variable domain (remainder filled in from reference TRBV2 and TRBJ2-2): EPEVTQTPSHQVTQMGQEVILRCVPISNHLYFYWYRQILGQKVEFLVSFYNNEISEKSEIFDDQFSVERPDGSNFTLKIRSTKLEDSAMYFCASSEAFPGIGGELFFGEGSRLTVL.